This TCR beta chain was identified in a study of cytomegalovirus exposure and HLA in healthy donors. Across the study: As an earlier analysis found, 150 million to 200 million T cells yielded 100 million to 130 million unique TCR beta sequences.

The PCR employed 60 Vbeta primers together with 13 Jbeta primers. Repertoires were generated with immunoSEQ multiplex PCR, while TCRdb's copy carries only in-frame clones and drops some. The table lists around 150,000 clones, approximately 71% of them singletons. Broader study findings: Sequencing likely produced, as an artifact, a cluster of highly shared sequence variants.

Points on this clone: What it binds is not known.

Germline CDR1 reads SGHTA; CDR2 reads FQGNSA. The germline V and J ends were trimmed by 3 bases and 15 bases, with 15 bases remaining between them. This CDR3 contains 12 residues. Each of the donors was a healthy bone marrow donor. The specimen sequenced was PBMCs. The receptor comes from a woman aged 40-49 years in good health and CMV-seropositive. This chain links TRBV7-2 with TRBJ1-3, with D possibly matching TRBD1 (5 bases). The CDR3 nucleotides are TGTGCCAGCAGCTTTGGGGCAGGGAAAGGATATTTT. Translated: CASSFGAGKGYF.